Following are 11 T cell receptor beta chains from one sample sequenced in a study of CD8 T cells in Susac syndrome. With random hexamers, reverse transcription was performed on about 0.5 to 1 ug of RNA. A single record per CDR3 protein comes from TCRdb applying MiXCR to the immunoSEQ multiplex PCR reads. This sample yields about 190,000 distinct CDR3 sequences, of which under 95% are seen a single time; 0.1% to 0.12% belongs to the top ten. The sample consisted of CD4+ T cells from PBMCs. These receptors were obtained from a human donor in good health.

Here the CDR3 reads CSVRGQRLNTEAFF. As DNA, the CDR3 is TGCAGCGTTAGAGGGCAGCGGTTGAACACTGAAGCTTTCTTT. The chain links TRBV29-1 to TRBJ1-1; unclear D gene. Germline V gene sequence: CDR1 SQVTM, CDR2 ANQGSEA. Trimming shortened V by 5 bases and J by 0 bases, and 13 bases separated the two germline ends. This CDR3 is built from 14 residues. The full variable domain, its missing parts supplied by reference TRBV29-1 and TRBJ1-1, is SAVISQKPSRDICQRGTSLTIQCQVDSQVTMMFWYRQQPGQSLTLIATANQGSEATYESGFVIDKFPISRPNLTFSTLTVSNMSPEDSSIYLCSVRGQRLNTEAFFGQGTRLTVV.

The V gene is TRBV5-1, the J gene TRBJ2-1; 8 bases are a match to TRBD2. CDR1 and CDR2 from the germline V gene are SGHRS and YFSETQ. The trim removed 0 bases at V and 0 bases at J, leaving 5 bases unmatched. The CDR3 totals 17 residues. The CDR3 coding sequence is TGCGCCAGCAGCTTGGGGCGGGGGGCCAGCTCCTACAATGAGCAGTTCTTC. Protein sequence: CASSLGRGASSYNEQFF.

The V gene is TRBV3-1, the J gene TRBJ2-3, with 14 bases fitting TRBD2. CDR3 length: 16 amino acids. V was clipped by 3 bases and J by 6 bases; unmatched bases: 5. Germline V CDR1 and CDR2: LGHDT, YNNKEL (reference sequence). CDR3 region: CASSQGLAGAGDTQYF. CDR3 in DNA: TGTGCCAGCAGCCAGGGACTAGCGGGGGCTGGGGATACGCAGTATTTT.

A single count supports this clonotype. This chain uses TRBV7-8 with TRBJ2-7; weak D call: TRBD1 (6 bases). This CDR3 is 13 amino acids long. V was trimmed by 9 bases and J by 3 bases, leaving 15 bases between them. Looked up from germline, CDR1 is SGHVS and CDR2 is FQNEAQ. The CDR3 DNA sequence: TGTGCCAGTCTACAGGGAGCCCTCTACGAGCAGTACTTC. Protein sequence: CASLQGALYEQYF.

This chain links TRBV29-1 with TRBJ2-3, with D unclear. Germline loops: CDR1 SQVTM, CDR2 ANQGSEA. V was pared by 8 bases and J by 3 bases, with 15 bases between. The CDR3 totals 13 residues. CDR3 in amino acids: CSSGNRGTDTQYF. The CDR3 DNA is TGCAGCTCAGGTAACAGAGGAACAGATACGCAGTATTTT.

The DNA of the CDR3 is TGCGCCAGCAGCTTGTACCAGGACGATAACACTGAAGCTTTCTTT. Amino acid sequence: CASSLYQDDNTEAFF. The V call is TRBV5-1, the J call TRBJ1-1, with D uncertain. Germline V gene sequence: CDR1 SGHRS, CDR2 YFSETQ. The CDR3 runs 15 residues. V lost 1 base to trimming and J lost 2 bases, with 12 bases between them. Supplemented by reference TRBV5-1 and TRBJ1-1, the full variable domain reads KAGVTQTPRYLIKTRGQQVTLSCSPISGHRSVSWYQQTPGQGLQFLFEYFSETQRNKGNFPGRFSGRQFSNSRSEMNVSTLELGDSALYLCASSLYQDDNTEAFFGQGTRLTVV.

This chain joins TRBV10-3 and TRBJ1-6; D gene uncertain. The CDR3 is 12 residues long. Germline assignment: CDR1 ENHRY and CDR2 SYGVKD. V lost 11 bases and J 10 bases, leaving 15 bases between the germline ends. Here the CDR3 reads CASRAFGSPLHF. The CDR3, as DNA: TGTGCCTCCCGCGCCTTTGGCTCACCCCTCCACTTT.

This clonotype was seen only once. The chain employs TRBV7-2 and TRBJ2-4, with 10 bases identical to TRBD1. V lost 5 bases to trimming and J lost 9 bases; unmatched junction nucleotides: 13. The CDR3 runs to 16 residues. CDR1 and CDR2 from the germline V gene are SGHTA and FQGNSA. CDR3 nucleotides: TGTGCCAGCAGCCCAAGGGGACAGGGGAGGTTCGGCATTCAGTACTTC. Its translation is CASSPRGQGRFGIQYF. The full variable domain, in which reference TRBV7-2 and TRBJ2-4 provide the parts outside the CDR3, is GAGVSQSPSNKVTEKGKDVELRCDPISGHTALYWYRQSLGQGLEFLIYFQGNSAPDKSGLPSDRFSAERTGGSVSTLTIQRTQQEDSAVYLCASSPRGQGRFGIQYFGAGTRLSVL.

This chain uses TRBV5-1 with TRBJ1-1; D is uncertain. Germline V CDR1 and CDR2: SGHRS, YFSETQ. The CDR3 runs to 15 residues. Between the trimmed V and J ends, which lost 4 bases and 0 bases, there was a span of 13 bases. The CDR3 bases are TGCGCCAGCAGCGCGGCAAGACGTCTGAACACTGAAGCTTTCTTT. This codes for CASSAARRLNTEAFF.

The CDR3 DNA reads as TGCAGTGCGTTACAGGGGGCGCAAGAGACCCAGTACTTC. Amino acid sequence: CSALQGAQETQYF. The chain recombines TRBV20-1 with TRBJ2-5, with 9 positions matching TRBD1. With 6 bases clipped from V and 2 bases from J, the junction kept 4 bases outside the gene matches. The length of the CDR3 is 13 residues. Germline loops: CDR1 DFQATT, CDR2 SNEGSKA (reference sequence).

The chain joins TRBV20-1 to TRBJ1-2, with a possible D match to TRBD1 (6 bases). Germline V gives CDR1 DFQATT, CDR2 SNEGSKA (reference sequence). This CDR3 is 14 amino acids long. Trimming stripped 4 bases from V and 4 bases from J, with 16 bases between. The CDR3 sequence is CSAIPGLQGYGYTF. CDR3 sequence (DNA): TGCAGTGCTATACCGGGGCTACAGGGCTATGGCTACACCTTC.